This T cell receptor (beta chain) stems from a study of shared clonotypes between healthy human individuals. Across the whole study: The plates for each donor numbered three CD4 naive, three CD4 memory, two CD8 naive and one CD8 memory. Study-level points and caveats: Clonotypes not shared had lower generation probabilities than those common to all four donors.

Recent acute infections and vaccinations were absent in the healthy HIV-negative adult donors. CD4+ cells underwent separation, giving CD45RA+ naive and CD45RA-negative memory subsets. The table came from immunoSEQ multiplex PCR; TCRdb's copy has only in-frame clones and leaves some out. The data contain roughly 2,500,000 clones, 93% of them singletons. The CDR3 length is 19 residues. The germline CDR1 and CDR2 sequences are MRHNA and SNTAGT. Unmatched junction bases numbered 10, after V lost 2 bases and J lost 0 bases. Turning to this clone: Its antigen is still unknown.

The source of this sequence is a man younger than 35 in good health. Some clones in this sample may be carry-over from other donors' samples. The sequenced material came from naive CD4+ T cells from PBMCs. Subset reported: CD45RA+ positively selected. The V call is TRBV6-4, the J call TRBJ2-1; 10 nucleotides line up with TRBD2. CDR3 region: CASSDRSSGSGGSYNEQFF. CDR3 nucleotide sequence: TGTGCCAGCAGTGACCGGTCTAGCGGGAGTGGGGGCTCCTACAATGAGCAGTTCTTC.